This TCR beta chain stems from a study of molecular identifiers for immune sequencing clone quantification. This clonotype has more than one count but fewer than ten. CDR3 length: 15 residues. Per the germline V gene, CDR1 is LNHDA and CDR2 is SQIVND (reference sequence). The V segment lost 6 bases and the J segment 1 base; nucleotides outside the gene matches: 4. TCRdb used MiXCR to reprocess the PCR reads, holding one entry per CDR3 protein. The sample consists of 8,800 or so distinct CDR3 sequences, 33% of them appearing once. The chain employs TRBV19 and TRBJ2-1, with TRBD2 identical over 9 bases. Specimen: naive CD8+ T cells from blood, with Jurkat cell RNA spiked in. Described subset: FACS-sorted CD8+CD4-CCR7+CD45RA+ naive T cells. This receptor was obtained from a human donor in good health. Some libraries in this study had Jurkat cell RNA spiked in. The CDR3 sequence is CASSPTSGSYNEQFF. The CDR3 nucleotides read TGTGCCAGTAGCCCAACTAGCGGGTCCTACAATGAGCAGTTCTTC.